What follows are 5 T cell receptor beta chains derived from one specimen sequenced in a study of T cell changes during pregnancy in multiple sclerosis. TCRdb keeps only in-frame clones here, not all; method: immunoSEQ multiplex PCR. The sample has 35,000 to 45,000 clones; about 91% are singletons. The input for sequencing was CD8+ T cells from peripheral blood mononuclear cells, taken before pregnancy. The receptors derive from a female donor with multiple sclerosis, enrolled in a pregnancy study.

CDR3 loop: CASIRLATGELFF. The CDR3 DNA follows: TGTGCCAGTATTAGGCTAGCGACCGGGGAGCTGTTTTTT. The rearrangement links TRBV19 to TRBJ2-2, with D perhaps TRBD2 (6 bases). The CDR3 contains 13 residues. The germline V gene has CDR1 LNHDA and CDR2 SQIVND (reference sequence). The ends were cut back, 7 bases at V and 5 bases at J, with 11 bases in the middle.

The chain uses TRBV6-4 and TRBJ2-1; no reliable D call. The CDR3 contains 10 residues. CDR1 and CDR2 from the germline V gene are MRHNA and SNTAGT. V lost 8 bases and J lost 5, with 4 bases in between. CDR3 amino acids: CASGDNEQFF. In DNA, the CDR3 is TGTGCCAGCGGAGACAATGAGCAGTTCTTC.

The CDR3: CASSYHPPGTDTQYF. CDR3 DNA: TGTGCCAGCTCCTACCACCCCCCGGGCACAGATACGCAGTATTTT. The chain has TRBV18 and TRBJ2-3; no clear D. Germline-derived CDR1 and CDR2 are KGHSH and LQKENI. Trimming shortened V by 6 bases and J by 1 base, and 14 bases separated the two germline ends. The CDR3 spans 15 residues.

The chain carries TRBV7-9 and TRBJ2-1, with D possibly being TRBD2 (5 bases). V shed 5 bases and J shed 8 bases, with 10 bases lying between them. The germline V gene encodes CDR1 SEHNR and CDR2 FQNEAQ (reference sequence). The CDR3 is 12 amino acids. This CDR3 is CASSLEGHEQFF. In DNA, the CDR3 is TGTGCCAGCAGCCTCGAGGGTCATGAGCAGTTCTTC.

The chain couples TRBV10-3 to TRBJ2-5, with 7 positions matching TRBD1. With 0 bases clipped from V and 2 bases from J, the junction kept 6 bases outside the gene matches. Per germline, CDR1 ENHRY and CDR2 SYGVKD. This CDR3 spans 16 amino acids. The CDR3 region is CAISESRQGLQETQYF. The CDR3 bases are TGTGCCATCAGTGAGTCCAGACAGGGCTTACAAGAGACCCAGTACTTC.